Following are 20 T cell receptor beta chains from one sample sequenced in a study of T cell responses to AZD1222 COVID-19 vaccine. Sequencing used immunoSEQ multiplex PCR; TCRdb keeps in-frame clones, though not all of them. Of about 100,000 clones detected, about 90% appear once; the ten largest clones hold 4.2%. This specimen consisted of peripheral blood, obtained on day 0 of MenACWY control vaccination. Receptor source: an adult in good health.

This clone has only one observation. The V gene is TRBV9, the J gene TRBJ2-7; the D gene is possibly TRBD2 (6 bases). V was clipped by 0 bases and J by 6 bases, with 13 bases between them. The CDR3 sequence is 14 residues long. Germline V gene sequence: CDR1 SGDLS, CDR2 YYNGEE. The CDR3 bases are TGTGCCAGCAGCGTAGGAACGGGGGTCCCCGAGCAGTACTTC. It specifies CASSVGTGVPEQYF.

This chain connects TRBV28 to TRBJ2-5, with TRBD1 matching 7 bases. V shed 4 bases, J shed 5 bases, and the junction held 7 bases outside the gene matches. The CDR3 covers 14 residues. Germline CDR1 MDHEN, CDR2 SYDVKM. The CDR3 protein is CASSYDRVQETQYF. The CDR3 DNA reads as TGTGCCAGCAGTTACGACAGGGTCCAGGAGACCCAGTACTTC.

The CDR3 bases are TGCGCCAGCAGACACCGGGAGGACGAGCAGTACTTC. Its translation is CASRHREDEQYF. The chain employs TRBV23-1 and TRBJ2-7; the match to TRBD2 covers 7 bases. TRBV23-1 has ORF status, its function being uncertain. V lost 6 bases, J lost 5 bases, and 4 bases stayed unmatched. The CDR3 has 12 residues.

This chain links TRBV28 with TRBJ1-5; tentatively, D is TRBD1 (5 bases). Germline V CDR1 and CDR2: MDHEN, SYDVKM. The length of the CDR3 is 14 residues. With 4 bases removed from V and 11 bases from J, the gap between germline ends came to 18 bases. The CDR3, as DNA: TGTGCCAGCAGTTCGGACTGGAGCAGGGTGTCCCAGCATTTT. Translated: CASSSDWSRVSQHF.

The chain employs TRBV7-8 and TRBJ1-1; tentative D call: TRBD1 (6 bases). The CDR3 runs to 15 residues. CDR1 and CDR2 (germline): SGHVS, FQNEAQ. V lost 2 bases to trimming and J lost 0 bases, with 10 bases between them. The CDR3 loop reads CASSLTGYMNTEAFF. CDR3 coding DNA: TGTGCCAGCAGCTTAACAGGGTACATGAACACTGAAGCTTTCTTT.

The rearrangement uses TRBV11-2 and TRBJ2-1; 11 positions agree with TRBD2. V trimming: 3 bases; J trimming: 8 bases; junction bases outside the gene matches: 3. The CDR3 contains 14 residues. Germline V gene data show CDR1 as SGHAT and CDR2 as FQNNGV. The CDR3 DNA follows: TGTGCCAGCAGCTTTAGCGGGGGGGAGTATGAGCAGTTCTTC. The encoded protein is CASSFSGGEYEQFF.

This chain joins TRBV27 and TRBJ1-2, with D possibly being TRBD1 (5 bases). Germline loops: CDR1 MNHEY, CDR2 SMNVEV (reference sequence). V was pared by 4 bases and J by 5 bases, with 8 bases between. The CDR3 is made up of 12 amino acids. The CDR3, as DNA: TGTGCCAGCAGTTACCGGGGGTATGGCTACACCTTC. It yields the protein CASSYRGYGYTF.

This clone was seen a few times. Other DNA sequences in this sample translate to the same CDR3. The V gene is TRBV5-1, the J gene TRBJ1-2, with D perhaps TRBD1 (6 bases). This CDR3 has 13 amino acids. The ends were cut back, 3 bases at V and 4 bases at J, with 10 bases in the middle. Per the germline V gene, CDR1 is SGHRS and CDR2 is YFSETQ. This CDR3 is CASSWDKSYGYTF. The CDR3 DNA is TGCGCCAGCAGCTGGGACAAGAGCTATGGCTACACCTTC.

The CDR3 nucleotides are TGTGCCAGCAGCTTAGGTCGGACATTTGGAAACACCATATATTTT. Its translation is CASSLGRTFGNTIYF. The chain combines TRBV7-2 with TRBJ1-3; tentatively, D is TRBD1 (5 bases). CDR3 length: 15 amino acids. Trimming pared 1 base from V and 3 bases from J, leaving 10 bases between. Germline V gives CDR1 SGHTA, CDR2 FQGNSA. Full variable domain (outside the CDR3, taken from reference TRBV7-2 and TRBJ1-3): GAGVSQSPSNKVTEKGKDVELRCDPISGHTALYWYRQSLGQGLEFLIYFQGNSAPDKSGLPSDRFSAERTGGSVSTLTIQRTQQEDSAVYLCASSLGRTFGNTIYFGEGSWLTVV.

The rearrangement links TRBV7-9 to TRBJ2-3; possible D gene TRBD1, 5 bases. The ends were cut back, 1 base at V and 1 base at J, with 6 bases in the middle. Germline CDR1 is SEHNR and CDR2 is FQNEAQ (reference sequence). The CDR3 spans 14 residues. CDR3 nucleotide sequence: TGTGCCAGCAGCTTAGGACAGCGCACAGATACGCAGTATTTT. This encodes CASSLGQRTDTQYF.

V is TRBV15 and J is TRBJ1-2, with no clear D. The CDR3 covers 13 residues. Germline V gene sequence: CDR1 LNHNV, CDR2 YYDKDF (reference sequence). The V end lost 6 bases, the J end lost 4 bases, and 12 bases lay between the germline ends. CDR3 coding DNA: TGTGCCACCAGTACGGGTGGAGGCTATGGCTACACCTTC. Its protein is CATSTGGGYGYTF.

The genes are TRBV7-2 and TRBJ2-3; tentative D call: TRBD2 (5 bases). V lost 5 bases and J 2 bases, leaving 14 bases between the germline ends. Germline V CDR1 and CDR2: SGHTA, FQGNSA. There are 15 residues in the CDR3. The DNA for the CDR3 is TGTGCCAGCAGCGAGGGAACCCTGCCCACAGATACGCAGTATTTT. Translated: CASSEGTLPTDTQYF.

Here the CDR3 reads CASSLWRGQGLSGNTIYF. For the CDR3, the DNA is TGTGCCAGCAGCTTATGGCGCGGGCAGGGCCTCTCTGGAAACACCATATATTTT. This sequence joins TRBV7-9 and TRBJ1-3, with TRBD1 as a possible D gene (5 bases). Trimming left V 2 bases short and J 0 bases short, with 17 bases between. The CDR3 sequence is 18 residues long. Germline V CDR1 and CDR2: SEHNR, FQNEAQ (reference sequence).

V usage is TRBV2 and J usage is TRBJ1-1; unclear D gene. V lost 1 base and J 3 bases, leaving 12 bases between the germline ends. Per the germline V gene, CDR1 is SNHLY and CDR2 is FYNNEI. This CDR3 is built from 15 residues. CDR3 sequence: CASSEDPSAYTEAFF. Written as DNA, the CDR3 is TGTGCCAGCAGTGAAGATCCCAGTGCATACACTGAAGCTTTCTTT. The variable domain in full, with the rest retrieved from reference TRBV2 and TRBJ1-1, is EPEVTQTPSHQVTQMGQEVILRCVPISNHLYFYWYRQILGQKVEFLVSFYNNEISEKSEIFDDQFSVERPDGSNFTLKIRSTKLEDSAMYFCASSEDPSAYTEAFFGQGTRLTVV.

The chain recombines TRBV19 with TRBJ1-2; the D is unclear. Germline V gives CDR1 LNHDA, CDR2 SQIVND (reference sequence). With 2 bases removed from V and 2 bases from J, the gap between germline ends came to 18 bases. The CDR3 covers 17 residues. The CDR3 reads CASSIQRQFRDNYGYTF. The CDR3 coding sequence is TGTGCCAGTAGTATACAGAGGCAGTTCAGAGACAACTATGGCTACACCTTC.

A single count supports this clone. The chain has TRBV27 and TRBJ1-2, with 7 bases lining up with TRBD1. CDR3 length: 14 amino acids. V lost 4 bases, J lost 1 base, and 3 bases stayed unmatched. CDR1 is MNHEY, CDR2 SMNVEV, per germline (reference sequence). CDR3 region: CASSSSGGNYGYTF. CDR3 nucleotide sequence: TGTGCCAGCAGTTCGTCAGGGGGTAACTATGGCTACACCTTC.

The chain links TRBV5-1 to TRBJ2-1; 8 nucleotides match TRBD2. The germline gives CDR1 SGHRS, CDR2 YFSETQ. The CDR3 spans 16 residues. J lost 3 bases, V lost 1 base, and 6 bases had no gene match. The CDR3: CASSLSASGFYNEQFF. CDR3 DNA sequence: TGCGCCAGCAGCTTGTCGGCTAGCGGGTTCTACAATGAGCAGTTCTTC.

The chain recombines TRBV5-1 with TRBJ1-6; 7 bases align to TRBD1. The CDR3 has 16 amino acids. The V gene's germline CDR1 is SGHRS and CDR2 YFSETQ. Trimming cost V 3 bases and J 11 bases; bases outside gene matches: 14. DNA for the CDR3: TGCGCCAGCAGCTACGACAGGGACTCGCCCCTGACACCCCTCCACTTT. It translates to CASSYDRDSPLTPLHF.

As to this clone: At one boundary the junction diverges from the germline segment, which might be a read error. The CDR3 DNA sequence: TGTGCCAGCAGCGTAGCCGGGACTACCAATGAGCAGTTCTTC. It is translated as CASSVAGTTNEQFF. V is TRBV7-2 and J is TRBJ2-1; TRBD2 matches 7 bases. CDR3 size: 14 residues. Germline CDR1 SGHTA, CDR2 FQGNSA.

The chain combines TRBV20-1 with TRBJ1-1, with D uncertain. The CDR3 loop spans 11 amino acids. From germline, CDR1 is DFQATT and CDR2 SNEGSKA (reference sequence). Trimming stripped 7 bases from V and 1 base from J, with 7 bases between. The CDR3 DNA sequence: TGCAGTGTGGCGGGGAACACTGAAGCTTTCTTT. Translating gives CSVAGNTEAFF.